This TCR beta chain was sequenced in a study of blood T cell repertoires in COVID-19. This CDR3 comprises 13 residues. Germline V CDR1 and CDR2: GTSNPN, SVGIG (reference sequence). V gave up 2 bases and J gave up 3 bases, with 11 bases separating them. Authors' analysis steps: Reference gene primer amplification yielded estimated nucleated cell counts. Clones were sequenced by immunoSEQ multiplex PCR, and TCRdb holds only the in-frame ones, with some missing. Clonal size and the V and J genes are those of that table, whereas D and trimming came from the DNA. The sample includes around 170,000 clones, 90% to 95% of them seen just once.

The source is a man between 50 and 59 years old with acute or convalescent COVID-19. The chain employs TRBV30 and TRBJ2-7, with D unclear. The sequencing sample was made of peripheral blood. The CDR3 spells CAWSHRTYYEQYF. CDR3 in DNA: TGTGCCTGGAGTCACAGAACCTACTACGAGCAGTACTTC.